This T cell receptor beta chain was recorded in a study of blood T cell repertoires in COVID-19 (TCRdb year 2020). In the study overall: Collaborator samples came from the United States, Italy and Spain and covered acute and convalescent phases of COVID-19. The repertoires were made available in a free public database intended to serve as a resource for research on the immune response to SARS-CoV-2. Where HLA class I and class II types were available, the types were taken from metadata supplied by the sample provider, not from assay-based typing. A de-identified subject ID, COVID-19 status, age in years and sex were almost always included in the sample metadata. Deeply sampled blood TCRbeta repertoires from subjects exposed to, actively infected with, or recovered from COVID-19 were included in the dataset. The material from the prospective study consisted of cDNA or gDNA derived from T cells, B-cell-depleted T cells, or PBMCs. Samples were obtained from the ongoing ImmuneRACE study (first 160 participants) and from 950 to 1,500 subjects provided by 6 global collaborators.

The collaborating institutions used their own protocols to collect whole blood in K2EDTA tubes. For TCRbeta analysis, collaborators shipped samples as frozen whole blood, isolated PBMCs, or DNA extracted from either of those sample types. TCRbeta CDR3 regions were amplified from genomic DNA by means of the immunoSEQ Assay, a bias-controlled multiplex PCR. The source study handled its data this way. Nucleated cell counts per sample were estimated from amplification of reference gene primers within the assay. To quantify the absolute abundance of each unique TCRbeta CDR3 rearrangement, sequence reads were collapsed and filtered. For each sample, productive Simpson clonality was calculated as the square root of Simpson's diversity index over productive rearrangements. TCRdb limited this immuneACCESS table to in-frame rearrangements with V and J called. A share of clones is missing; checked studies link under half to unresolved V genes, and the rest is unexplained. The V and J calls and clone size were taken over from that table, and D and trimming were inferred from the DNA. Counted in this sample were around 120,000 clones; roughly 80% of them appeared once. The ten most abundant clones make up roughly 6.2% of the sample.

Broad study findings and their caveats: The amount of clinical and demographic metadata varied by source and participant and was provided uncurated.

Points on this clone: Its antigen is not yet known. No qualities accompany the bases; no much larger clone lies one base away.

The germline V gene yields SGHDT for CDR1 and YYEEEE for CDR2. The CDR3, from cysteine to phenylalanine, totals 16 residues. Left in the record is the CDR3 DNA by itself, 48 bases read in frame from the first base. Compared with germline, V lacks 3 bases and J lacks 4 bases; bases without a gene match: 10. This sequence originates from a man in his 70s with acute or convalescent COVID-19. The sample consisted of peripheral blood. Recombination joined TRBV5-6 with TRBJ2-3, with 8 middle bases fitting TRBD2. The CDR3 has the sequence CASSWSTSGVADTQYF. The bases read TGTGCCAGCAGCTGGAGTACTAGCGGCGTGGCAGATACGCAGTATTTT. This CDR3, with the reference TRBV5-6 and TRBJ2-3 proteins standing in past its ends, gives the full variable domain DAGVTQSPTHLIKTRGQQVTLRCSPKSGHDTVSWYQQALGQGPQFIFQYYEEEERQRGNFPDRFSGHQFPNYSSELNVNALLLGDSALYLCASSWSTSGVADTQYFGPGTRLTVL.